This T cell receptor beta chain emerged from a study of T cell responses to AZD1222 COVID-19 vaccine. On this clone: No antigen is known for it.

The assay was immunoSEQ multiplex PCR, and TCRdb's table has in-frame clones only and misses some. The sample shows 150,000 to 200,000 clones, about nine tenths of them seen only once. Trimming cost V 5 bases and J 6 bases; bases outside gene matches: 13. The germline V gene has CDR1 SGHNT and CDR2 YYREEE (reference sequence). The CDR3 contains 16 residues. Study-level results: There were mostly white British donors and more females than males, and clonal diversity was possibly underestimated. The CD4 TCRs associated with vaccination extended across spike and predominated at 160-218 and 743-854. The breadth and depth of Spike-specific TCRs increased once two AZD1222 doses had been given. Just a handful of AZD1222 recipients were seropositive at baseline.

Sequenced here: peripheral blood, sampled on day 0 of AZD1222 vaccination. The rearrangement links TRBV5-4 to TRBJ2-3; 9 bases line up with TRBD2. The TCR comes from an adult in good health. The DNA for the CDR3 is TGTGCCAGCAGGCGGCAGGCGGGGGGGCCAACGGATACGCAGTATTTT. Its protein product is CASRRQAGGPTDTQYF.